This T cell receptor (beta chain) comes out of a study of long-term antiretroviral therapy in people with HIV. Per germline, CDR1 LGHNA and CDR2 YNFKEQ. V shed 3 bases and J shed 7 bases, with 13 bases lying between them. The CDR3 consists of 14 residues. Study results and caveats: Whereas controls had wider CDR3 length ranges, HIV repertoires had narrower ones.

Each specimen consisted of about 1-10 million cryopreserved PBMC prior to extraction of DNA. Survey-level resolution applied to immunoSEQ assay v3.0. This table comes from immunoSEQ multiplex PCR, and its TCRdb copy is limited to in-frame clones, with some not included. Of around 22,000 clones detected, 90% to 95% appear once; the ten largest clones hold approximately 2.2%. For this clone: The target antigen is unknown.

The TCR originated in a woman between 45 and 60 years old with HIV. Source: unsorted PBMCs, taken around 4.7 years after starting antiretroviral therapy. The rearrangement joins TRBV4-2 to TRBJ1-5; D not resolved. The CDR3 here is CASSQGGLNQPQHF. In DNA, the CDR3 is TGTGCCAGCAGCCAGGGAGGGCTTAACCAGCCCCAGCATTTT.